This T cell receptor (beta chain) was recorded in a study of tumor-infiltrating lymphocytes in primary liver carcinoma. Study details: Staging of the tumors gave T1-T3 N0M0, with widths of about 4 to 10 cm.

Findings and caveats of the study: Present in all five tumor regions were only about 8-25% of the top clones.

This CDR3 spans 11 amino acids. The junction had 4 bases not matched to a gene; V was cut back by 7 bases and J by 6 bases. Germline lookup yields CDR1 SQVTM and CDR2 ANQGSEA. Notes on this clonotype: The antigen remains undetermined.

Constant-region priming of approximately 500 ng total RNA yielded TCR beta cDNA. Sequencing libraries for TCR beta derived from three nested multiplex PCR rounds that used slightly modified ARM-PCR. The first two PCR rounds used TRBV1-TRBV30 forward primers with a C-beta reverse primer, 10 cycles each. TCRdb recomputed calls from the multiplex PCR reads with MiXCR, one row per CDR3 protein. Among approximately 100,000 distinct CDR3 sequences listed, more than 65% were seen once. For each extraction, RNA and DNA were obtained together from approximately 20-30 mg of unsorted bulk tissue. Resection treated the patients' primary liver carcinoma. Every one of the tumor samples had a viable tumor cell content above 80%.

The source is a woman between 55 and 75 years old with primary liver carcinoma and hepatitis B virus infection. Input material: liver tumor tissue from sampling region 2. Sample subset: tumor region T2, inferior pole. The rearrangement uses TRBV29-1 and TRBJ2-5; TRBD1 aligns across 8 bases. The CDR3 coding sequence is TGCAGCGGCGGGACAGGTAAGACCCAGTACTTC. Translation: CSGGTGKTQYF.